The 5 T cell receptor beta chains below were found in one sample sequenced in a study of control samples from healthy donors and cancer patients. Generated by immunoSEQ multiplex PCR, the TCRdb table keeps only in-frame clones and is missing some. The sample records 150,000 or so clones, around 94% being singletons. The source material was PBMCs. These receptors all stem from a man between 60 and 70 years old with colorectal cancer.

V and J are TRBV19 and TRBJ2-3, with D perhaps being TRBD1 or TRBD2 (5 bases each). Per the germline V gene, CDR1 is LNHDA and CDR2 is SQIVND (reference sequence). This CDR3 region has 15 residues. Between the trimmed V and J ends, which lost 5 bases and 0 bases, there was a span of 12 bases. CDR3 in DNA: TGTGCCAGTAGTCCAGGGACGACTAGCACAGATACGCAGTATTTT. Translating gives CASSPGTTSTDTQYF.

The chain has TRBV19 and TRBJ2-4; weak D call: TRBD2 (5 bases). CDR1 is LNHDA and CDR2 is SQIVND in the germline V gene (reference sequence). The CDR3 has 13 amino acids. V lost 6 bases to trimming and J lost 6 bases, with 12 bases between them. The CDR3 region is CASSNRRLNIQYF. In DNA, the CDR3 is TGTGCCAGTAGCAACCGGAGGTTAAACATTCAGTACTTC.

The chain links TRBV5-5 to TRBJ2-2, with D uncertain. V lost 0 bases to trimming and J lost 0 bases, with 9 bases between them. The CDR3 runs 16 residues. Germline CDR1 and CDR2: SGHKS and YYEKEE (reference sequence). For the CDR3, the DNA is TGTGCCAGCAGCTTGGCAGCTCTTGCGAACACCGGGGAGCTGTTTTTT. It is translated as CASSLAALANTGELFF.

CDR3 bases: TGTGCCAGCAGTTTACCGACAGGGACCTACGAGCAGTACTTC. Encoded protein: CASSLPTGTYEQYF. The V call is TRBV6-6, the J call TRBJ2-7; 7 bases agree with TRBD1. Germline trimming cut 4 bases from V and 2 bases from J; bases unmatched to any gene: 5. The CDR3 consists of 14 residues. The germline V gene has CDR1 MNHNY and CDR2 SVGAGI (reference sequence).

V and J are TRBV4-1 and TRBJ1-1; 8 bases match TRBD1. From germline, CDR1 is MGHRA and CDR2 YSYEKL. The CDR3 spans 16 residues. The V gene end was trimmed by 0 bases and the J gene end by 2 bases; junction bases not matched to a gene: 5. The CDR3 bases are TGCGCCAGCAGCCAAGAAACTGGACAGGGAAACACTGAAGCTTTCTTT. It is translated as CASSQETGQGNTEAFF.